This T cell receptor (beta chain) was identified in a study of T cells in Graves' hyperthyroidism and ophthalmopathy. This clonotype was observed at least ten times. Between the trimmed V and J ends, which lost 3 bases and 11 bases, there was a span of 14 bases. This CDR3 has 14 residues. CDR1 is SGHVS and CDR2 is FQNEAQ in the germline V gene. Amplified TCR beta CDR3 regions came from RNA transcripts. First-round RT-PCR with HTBI primers amplified the TCR CDR3 region. MiXCR, run by TCRdb on the multiplex PCR reads, gives a single entry per CDR3 protein. Found here are around 420,000 distinct CDR3 sequences, about 13% of them singletons; the top ten hold about 4.9%.

The specimen was blood. The rearrangement links TRBV7-8 to TRBJ1-6; D ambiguous. This receptor was taken from a woman aged 18-29 years with Graves' hyperthyroidism. Here the CDR3 reads CASSFRQTGPPLHF. The CDR3 DNA reads TGTGCCAGCAGCTTCCGACAAACCGGTCCACCCCTCCACTTT.